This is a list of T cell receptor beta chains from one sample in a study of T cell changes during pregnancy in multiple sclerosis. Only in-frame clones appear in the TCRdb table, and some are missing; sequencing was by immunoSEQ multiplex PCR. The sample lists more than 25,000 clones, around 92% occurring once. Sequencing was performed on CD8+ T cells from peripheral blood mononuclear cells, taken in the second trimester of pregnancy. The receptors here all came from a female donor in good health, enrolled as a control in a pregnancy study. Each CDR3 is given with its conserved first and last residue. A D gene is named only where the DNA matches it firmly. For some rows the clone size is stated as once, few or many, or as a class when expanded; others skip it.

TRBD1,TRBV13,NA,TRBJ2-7,TGTGCCAGCAGGGGGACAGGGGGCTCCTACGAGCAGTACTTC,CASRGTGGSYEQYF
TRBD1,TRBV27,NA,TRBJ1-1,TGTGCCAGCAGTTCACAGGGGGCGATGAGTGAAGCTTTCTTT,CASSSQGAMSEAFF
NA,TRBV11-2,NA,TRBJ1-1,TGTGCCAGCAGCTTAGATACCAGAACTGAAGCTTTCTTT,CASSLDTRTEAFF
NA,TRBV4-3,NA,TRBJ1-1,TGCGCCAGCAGCCAAGGTCCCTCTGGAGGGCGAGGTCACGCTGAAGCTTTCTTT,CASSQGPSGGRGHAEAFF
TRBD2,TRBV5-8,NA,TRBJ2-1,TGTGCCAGCAGTCGTGACAGATCCGGGACTAGCGGGGGGGCTTTGGGTGAGCAGTTCTTC,CASSRDRSGTSGGALGEQFF
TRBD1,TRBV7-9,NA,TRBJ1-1,TGTGCCAGCAGCGCTGACCCGGGACAGGGGGCAGCTTTCTTT,CASSADPGQGAAFF
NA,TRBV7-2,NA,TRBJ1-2,TGTGCCAGCAGCCCGATAACAGCTCACTATGGCTACACCTTC,CASSPITAHYGYTF
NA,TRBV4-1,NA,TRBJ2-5,TGCGCCAGCAGCCAATACCCGACAGGCCAAGAGACCCAGTACTTC,CASSQYPTGQETQYF
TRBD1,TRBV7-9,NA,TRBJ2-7,TGTGCCAGCAGCCAGGCCGGGACAGGATTCTACGAGCAGTACTTC,CASSQAGTGFYEQYF
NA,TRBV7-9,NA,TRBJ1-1,TGTGCCAGCAGCTTGACAGTGAACACTGAAGCTTTCTTT,CASSLTVNTEAFF
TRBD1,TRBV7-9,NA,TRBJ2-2,TGTGCCAGCAGCCTTGGGACAGGGGGTTTGAAGGAGCTGTTTTTT,CASSLGTGGLKELFF
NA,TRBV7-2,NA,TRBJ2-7,TGTGCCAGCAGCCCAGCGGCCGAGCAGTACTTC,CASSPAAEQYF
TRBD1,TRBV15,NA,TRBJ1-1,TGTGCCACCAGAAACAGGGGGAGCACTGAAGCTTTCTTT,CATRNRGSTEAFF
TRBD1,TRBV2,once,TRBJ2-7,TGTGCCATCTCCCGGGACAGGGGCAACGAGCAGTACTTC,CAISRDRGNEQYF
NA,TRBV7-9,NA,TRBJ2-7,TGTGCCAGCAGCCCAGGGACGGGGGGCAACGAGCAGTACTTC,CASSPGTGGNEQYF
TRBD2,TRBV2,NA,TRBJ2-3,TGTGCCAGAACGGGACTAGCGGGGGGGCAGGGGACAGATACGCAGTATTTT,CARTGLAGGQGTDTQYF
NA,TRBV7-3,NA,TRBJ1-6,TGTGCCAGCAGCTCACAGGGAGCTAATTCACCCCTCCACTTT,CASSSQGANSPLHF
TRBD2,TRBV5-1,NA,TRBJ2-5,TGCGCCAGCAGCTTAGCGGGGGGGTACCAAGAGACCCAGTACTTC,CASSLAGGYQETQYF
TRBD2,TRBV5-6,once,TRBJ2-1,TGTGCCAGCAGCTTGGTTCTAGCGGCATACAATGAGCAGTTCTTC,CASSLVLAAYNEQFF
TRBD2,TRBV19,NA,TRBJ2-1,TGTGCCAACCCACCAGGGAGGGAAAATCCGCCACGGGATGAGCAGTTCTTC,CANPPGRENPPRDEQFF
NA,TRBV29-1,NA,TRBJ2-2,TGCAGCGTCGAGACAGCGAACACCGGGGAGCTGTTTTTT,CSVETANTGELFF
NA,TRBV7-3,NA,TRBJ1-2,TGTGCCAGCAGCTTAACGGGGGGGAATGGCTACACCTTC,CASSLTGGNGYTF
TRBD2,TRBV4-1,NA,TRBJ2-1,TGCGCCAGCAGCCAAAAACGACTAGCGGGGAGCTCCTACAATGAGCAGTTCTTC,CASSQKRLAGSSYNEQFF
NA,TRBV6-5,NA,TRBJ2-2,TGTGCCAGCAGCCTCGACAGGACGACCGGGGAGCTGTTTTTT,CASSLDRTTGELFF
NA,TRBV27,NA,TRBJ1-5,TGTGCCAGCAGCCTAGGGGGGGGCTCCAATCAGCCCCAGCATTTT,CASSLGGGSNQPQHF
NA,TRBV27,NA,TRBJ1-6,TGTGCCAGCAGTCAGGAAGGCTCACCCCTCCACTTT,CASSQEGSPLHF
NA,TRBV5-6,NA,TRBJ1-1,TGTGCCAGCAGCTTGACAGGGAACCAGAACACTGAAGCTTTCTTT,CASSLTGNQNTEAFF
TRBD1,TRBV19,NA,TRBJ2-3,TGTGCCAGTAGTATAACAGGGGCTGGAGATACGCAGTATTTT,CASSITGAGDTQYF
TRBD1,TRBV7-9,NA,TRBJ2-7,TGTGCCAGCAGCTCGACAGGGCTTGGCGAGCAGTACTTC,CASSSTGLGEQYF
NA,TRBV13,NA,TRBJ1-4,TGTGCCAGCAGCGTAAGGGGTTCTAGTAATGAAAAACTGTTTTTT,CASSVRGSSNEKLFF
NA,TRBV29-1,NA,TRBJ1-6,TGCAGCGTTAATGGACTGATTAATTCACCCCTCCACTTT,CSVNGLINSPLHF
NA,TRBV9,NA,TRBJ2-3,TGTGCCAGCAGTAGCGGTCTTACTGGAGATACGCAGTATTTT,CASSSGLTGDTQYF
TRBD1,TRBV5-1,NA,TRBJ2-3,TGCGCCAGCAGCTGGAATCCGGGACAGGACACAGATACGCAGTATTTT,CASSWNPGQDTDTQYF